This section outlines one T cell receptor beta chain sequence together with its context. The sample has other DNA sequences that encode this CDR3 too. These data originate in a study of PD-1 blockade in classical Hodgkin lymphoma. The assay was immunoSEQ multiplex PCR, and TCRdb's table has in-frame clones only and misses some. Among 46,000 or so clones listed, over 75% were seen once. Noted time point: cycle 4 day 1 (C4D1), after 6 weeks of nivolumab. Brentuximab vedotin exposure varied, and every patient relapsed after autologous stem cell transplantation. The CDR3 has 13 amino acids. CDR1 SNHLY and CDR2 FYNNEI come from the germline V gene. V was shortened by 8 bases and J by 0 bases, with 8 bases between the two germline ends.

The clonotype originates from a human donor with classical Hodgkin lymphoma. The sequencing used peripheral blood mononuclear cells (PBMCs), collected before the fourth cycle of nivolumab. The rearrangement links TRBV2 to TRBJ1-5; D is undetermined. Here the CDR3 DNA reads TGTGCCAGCTCAAGGGATAGCAATCAGCCCCAGCATTTT. Its protein product is CASSRDSNQPQHF.